This TCR beta chain originates from a study of T cell repertoires in cytomegalovirus infection. This clonotype came up a few times. Antigen specificity is unknown. TCRdb called the reads again in MiXCR, with one record for every CDR3 protein. The table has roughly 920,000 distinct CDR3 sequences, about 33% seen once. V was cut by 3 bases and J by 3 bases, with 12 bases left in between. Germline V gives CDR1 MNHEY, CDR2 SMNVEV (reference sequence). This CDR3 region has 14 residues. The chain combines TRBV27 with TRBJ2-7; the D gene is possibly TRBD1 (5 bases). The specimen comprised cultured CD8+ T cells from PBMCs, sampled from culture after CMV antigen stimulation. This sequence originates from a human donor in good health (CMV status not recorded). Some clones in this sample may be carry-over from other donors' samples. This CDR3 reads CASSLGQALYEQYV. The CDR3 DNA reads as TGTGCCAGCAGTTTGGGGCAGGCGCTCTACGAGCAGTACGTC.